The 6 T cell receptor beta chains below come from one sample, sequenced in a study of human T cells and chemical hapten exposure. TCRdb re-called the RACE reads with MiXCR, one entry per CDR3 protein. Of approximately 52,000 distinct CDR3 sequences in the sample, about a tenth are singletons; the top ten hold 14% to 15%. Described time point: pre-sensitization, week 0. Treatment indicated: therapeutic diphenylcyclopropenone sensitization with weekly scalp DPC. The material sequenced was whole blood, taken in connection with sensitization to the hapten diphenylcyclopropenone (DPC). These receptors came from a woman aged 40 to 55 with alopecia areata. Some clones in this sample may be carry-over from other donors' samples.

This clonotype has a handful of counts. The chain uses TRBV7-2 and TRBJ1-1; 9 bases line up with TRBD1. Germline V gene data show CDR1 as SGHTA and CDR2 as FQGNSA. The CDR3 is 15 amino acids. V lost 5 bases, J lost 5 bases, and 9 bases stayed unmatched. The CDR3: CASSLTGTGRTEAFF. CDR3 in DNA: TGTGCCAGCAGCCTCACCGGGACAGGGAGGACTGAAGCTTTCTTT.

The CDR3 coding sequence is TGTGCCAGCAGCGTTACAGGGGTCTATAATTCACCCCTCCACTTT. This sequence encodes CASSVTGVYNSPLHF. The chain links TRBV2 to TRBJ1-6, with 7 bases matching TRBD1. After removal of 6 bases from V and 3 bases from J, the junction contained 5 bases not matched to a gene. This CDR3 contains 15 residues. Per germline, CDR1 SNHLY and CDR2 FYNNEI.

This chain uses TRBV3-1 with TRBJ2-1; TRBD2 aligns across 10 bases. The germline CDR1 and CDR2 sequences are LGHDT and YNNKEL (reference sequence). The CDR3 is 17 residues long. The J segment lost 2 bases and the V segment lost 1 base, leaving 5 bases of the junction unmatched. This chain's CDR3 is CASSQVYSGGPYNEQFF. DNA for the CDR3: TGTGCCAGCAGCCAAGTATATAGCGGGGGGCCCTACAATGAGCAGTTCTTC.

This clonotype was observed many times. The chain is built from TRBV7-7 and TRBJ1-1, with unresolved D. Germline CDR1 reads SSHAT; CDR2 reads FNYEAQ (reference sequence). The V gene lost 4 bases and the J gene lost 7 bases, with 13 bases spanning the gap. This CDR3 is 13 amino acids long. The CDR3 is CASSSRTESEAFF. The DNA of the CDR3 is TGTGCCAGCAGCTCCCGGACTGAGAGTGAAGCTTTCTTT.

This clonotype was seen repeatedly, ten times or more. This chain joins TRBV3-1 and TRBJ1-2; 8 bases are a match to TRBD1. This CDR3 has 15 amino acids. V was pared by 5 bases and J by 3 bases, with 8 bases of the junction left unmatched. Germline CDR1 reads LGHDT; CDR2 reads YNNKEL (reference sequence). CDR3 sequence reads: CASSEIQGGDYGYTF. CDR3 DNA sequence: TGTGCCAGCAGCGAGATACAGGGGGGCGACTATGGCTACACCTTC.

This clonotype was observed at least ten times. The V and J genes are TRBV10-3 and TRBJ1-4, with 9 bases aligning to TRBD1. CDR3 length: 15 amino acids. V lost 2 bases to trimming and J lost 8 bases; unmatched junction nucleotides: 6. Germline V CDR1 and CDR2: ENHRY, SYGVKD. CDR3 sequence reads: CAISEVGQGNEKLFF. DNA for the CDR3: TGTGCCATCAGTGAGGTGGGACAGGGTAACGAAAAACTGTTTTTT.